The T cell receptor (beta chain) described here comes from a study of T cell repertoires in cytomegalovirus infection. Points from the study as a whole: HLA-C-restricted TCR beta clonotypes specific for CMV led the ex vivo response.

V was shortened by 5 bases and J by 4 bases, with 12 bases between the two germline ends. Germline CDR1 and CDR2: KGHDR and SFDVKD. The CDR3 runs to 14 residues. This clonotype was detected a few times. The antigen is not known. TCRdb re-called the reads with MiXCR, one entry per CDR3 protein. The sample records about 340,000 distinct CDR3 sequences, around 29% being singletons. The clonotype was recovered from a human donor in good health (CMV status not recorded). Some clones in this sample may be carry-over from other donors' samples. The gene calls are TRBV24-1 and TRBJ2-3; D may be TRBD1 or TRBD2 (5 bases each). This material consisted of cultured PBMCs, taken from culture after CMV antigen stimulation. The CDR3 region has the DNA TGTGCCACCAGTGTCCCAGGGCGGGCAGATACGCAGTATTTT. Amino acid sequence: CATSVPGRADTQYF.